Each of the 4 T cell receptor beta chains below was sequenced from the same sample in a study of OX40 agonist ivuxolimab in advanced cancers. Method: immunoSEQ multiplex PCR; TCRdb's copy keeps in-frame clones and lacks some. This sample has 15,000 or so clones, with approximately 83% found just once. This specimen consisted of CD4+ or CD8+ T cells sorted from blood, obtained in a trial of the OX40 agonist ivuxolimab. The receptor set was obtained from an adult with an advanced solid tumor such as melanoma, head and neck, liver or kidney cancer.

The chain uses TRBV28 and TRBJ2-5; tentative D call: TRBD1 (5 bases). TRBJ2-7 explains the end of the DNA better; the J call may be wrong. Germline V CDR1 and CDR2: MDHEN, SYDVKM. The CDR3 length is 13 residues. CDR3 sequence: CASSPRQLYEQYF. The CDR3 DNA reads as TGTGCCAGCAGTCCCAGACAGTTGTACGAGCAGTACTTC.

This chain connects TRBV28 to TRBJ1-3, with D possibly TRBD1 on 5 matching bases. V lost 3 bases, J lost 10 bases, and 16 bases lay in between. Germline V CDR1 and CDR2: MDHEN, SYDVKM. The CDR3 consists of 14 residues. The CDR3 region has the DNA TGTGCCAGCAGTTTCGGGGATGGGGGTCTTACCATATATTTT. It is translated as CASSFGDGGLTIYF. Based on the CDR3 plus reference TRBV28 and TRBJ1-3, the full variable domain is DVKVTQSSRYLVKRTGEKVFLECVQDMDHENMFWYRQDPGLGLRLIYFSYDVKMKEKGDIPEGYSVSREKKERFSLILESASTNQTSMYLCASSFGDGGLTIYFGEGSWLTVV.

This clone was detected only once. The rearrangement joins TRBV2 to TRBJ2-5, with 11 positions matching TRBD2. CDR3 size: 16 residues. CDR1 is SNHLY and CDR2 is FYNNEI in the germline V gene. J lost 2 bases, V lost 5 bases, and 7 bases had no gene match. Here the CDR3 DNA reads TGTGCCAGCAGTACCGGACTAGCGGGTCTACAAGAGACCCAGTACTTC. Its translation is CASSTGLAGLQETQYF.

CDR3 protein: CASSPPSGSDYNEQFF. CDR3 nucleotide sequence: TGTGCCAGCAGCCCCCCATCAGGGTCTGACTACAATGAGCAGTTCTTC. V usage is TRBV7-2 and J usage is TRBJ2-1; perhaps TRBD1 as D (5 bases). Trimming removed 5 bases from V and 3 bases from J, with 17 bases in between. CDR3 length: 16 residues. In germline, CDR1 is SGHTA, CDR2 FQGNSA.